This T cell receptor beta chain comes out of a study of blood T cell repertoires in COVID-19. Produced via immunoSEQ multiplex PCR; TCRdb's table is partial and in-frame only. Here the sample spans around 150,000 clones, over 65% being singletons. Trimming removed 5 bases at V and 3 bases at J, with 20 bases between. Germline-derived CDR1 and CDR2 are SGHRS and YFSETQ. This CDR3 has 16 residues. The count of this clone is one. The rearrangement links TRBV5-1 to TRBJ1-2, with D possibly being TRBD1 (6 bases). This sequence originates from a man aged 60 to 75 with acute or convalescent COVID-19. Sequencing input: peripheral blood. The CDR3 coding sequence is TGCGCCAGCAGACCAAATGTGGGGTCAGGGGACTATGGCTACACCTTC. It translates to CASRPNVGSGDYGYTF.